The sequence of this TCR beta chain was determined in a study of blood T cell repertoires in COVID-19. Study summary: Collection of acute and convalescent COVID-19 samples took place in the United States, Italy and Spain. T cells, B-cell-depleted T cells, or PBMCs supplied cDNA or gDNA.

Original analysis: From reference gene primer amplification, estimates of nucleated cell counts were derived. Sequenced by immunoSEQ multiplex PCR; TCRdb stores in-frame clones only, minus some. The DNA gave D and trimming, while V, J and clone size come from that table. The sample yields about 78,000 clones, approximately 92% seen once. This sequence originates from a woman older than 75 with acute or convalescent COVID-19. Source material: peripheral blood.

The CDR3 loop reads CASSFSGRNQPQHF. The DNA of the CDR3 is TGTGCCAGCAGCTTTTCTGGGCGCAATCAGCCCCAGCATTTT. The rearrangement uses TRBV5-6 and TRBJ1-5; D remains unclear. This CDR3 is 14 amino acids long. Trimming pared 2 bases from V and 2 bases from J, leaving 8 bases between. Germline-derived CDR1 and CDR2 are SGHDT and YYEEEE. The whole variable domain, filled in from reference TRBV5-6 and TRBJ1-5, reads DAGVTQSPTHLIKTRGQQVTLRCSPKSGHDTVSWYQQALGQGPQFIFQYYEEEERQRGNFPDRFSGHQFPNYSSELNVNALLLGDSALYLCASSFSGRNQPQHFGDGTRLSIL.